Below, 12 T cell receptor beta chains from the same sample are listed, as sequenced in a study of T cell repertoires in cytomegalovirus infection. TCRdb redid the calling of the reads with MiXCR, one entry per CDR3 protein. The top ten hold roughly 20% of the sample, which has roughly 340,000 distinct CDR3 sequences, under 35% seen once. Antigens for these TCRs are unknown. The sequencing here drew on cultured PBMCs, taken from culture after CMV antigen stimulation. These receptors all come from a human donor in good health (CMV status not recorded). Some clones in this sample may be carry-over from other donors' samples.

With respect to this clonotype: The CDR3 does not close with the conserved phenylalanine or tryptophan, likely indicating a read error. V and J are TRBV7-2 and TRBJ2-1; tentative D call: TRBD2 (6 bases). Germline V gives CDR1 SGHTA, CDR2 FQGNSA. This CDR3 is built from 16 residues. V was cut by 4 bases and J by 8 bases, with 21 bases left in between. DNA of the CDR3: TGTGCCAGCAGCTCTTCGCGGGGAGTACGCGTGGATGAGCAGTTCCTC. Amino acid sequence: CASSSSRGVRVDEQFL.

This clonotype was counted only a few times. CDR3 region: CASSPLRGDEKLFF. In DNA, the CDR3 is TGTGCCAGCAGCCCCCTCCGGGGGGACGAAAAACTGTTTTTT. The chain employs TRBV11-2 and TRBJ1-4, with D maybe TRBD1 (5 bases). With 5 bases removed from V and 8 bases from J, the gap between germline ends came to 15 bases. Germline V lookup: CDR1 SGHAT, CDR2 FQNNGV. This CDR3 has 14 amino acids.

The J gene is TRBJ1-2, the V gene TRBV11-2; 7 bases line up with TRBD1. Trimming removed 5 bases from V and 3 bases from J; junction bases left unmatched: 6. CDR3 length: 14 residues. Germline values: CDR1 SGHAT, CDR2 FQNNGV. The CDR3 region is CASSPRDSHYGYTF. The CDR3 DNA reads TGTGCCAGCAGCCCCAGGGACAGTCACTATGGCTACACCTTC.

This chain links TRBV5-1 with TRBJ1-4; 7 bases map to TRBD1. Trimming took 4 bases from V and 0 from J; bases not matched to a gene: 12. CDR1 is SGHRS, CDR2 YFSETQ, per germline. This CDR3 contains 18 residues. CDR3 DNA sequence: TGCGCCAGCAGCACCGGGACAGCCTCATTTGCAACTAATGAAAAACTGTTTTTT. This gives the protein CASSTGTASFATNEKLFF.

Of note for this clonotype: A much larger clone lies one base from this, so it may be a read error. This chain connects TRBV5-4 to TRBJ1-1; no firm D call. The CDR3 contains 13 residues. V gave up 3 bases and J gave up 1 base, with 7 bases separating them. Per germline, CDR1 SGHNT and CDR2 YYREEE (reference sequence). CDR3 nucleotide sequence: TGTGCCAGCAGCTCCGGGGAGAACACTGAAGCTTTCTTT. Its translation is CASSSGENTEAFF.

This clonotype showed up just a few times. The genes are TRBV18 and TRBJ1-5; TRBD1 aligns across 7 bases. Germline values: CDR1 KGHSH, CDR2 LQKENI. The CDR3 spans 16 residues. V lost 2 bases to trimming and J lost 0 bases; unmatched junction nucleotides: 4. This chain's CDR3 is CASSPSAGGSNQPQHF. CDR3 nucleotides: TGTGCCAGCTCACCATCGGCAGGGGGTAGCAATCAGCCCCAGCATTTT.

A few counts support this clonotype. The chain has TRBV18 and TRBJ2-5, with TRBD1 as a possible D gene (6 bases). The CDR3 spans 14 residues. The germline CDR1 and CDR2 sequences are KGHSH and LQKENI. V gave up 3 bases and J gave up 4 bases, with 12 bases separating them. The CDR3 sequence is CASSPPGESETQYF. Written as DNA, the CDR3 is TGTGCCAGCTCACCTCCAGGGGAGTCAGAGACCCAGTACTTC.

There are a few counts of this clonotype. The chain joins TRBV7-9 to TRBJ1-1, with 8 positions matching TRBD1. The CDR3 covers 15 residues. Per the germline V gene, CDR1 is SEHNR and CDR2 is FQNEAQ (reference sequence). The junction had 5 bases not matched to a gene; V was cut back by 5 bases and J by 0 bases. CDR3 DNA sequence: TGTGCCAGCAGCGTGTGGACAGGGCTGAACACTGAAGCTTTCTTT. Its protein product is CASSVWTGLNTEAFF.

This clonotype has more than one count but fewer than ten. The rearrangement links TRBV12-3 or TRBV12-4 to TRBJ2-1; 7 bases line up with TRBD1. V shed 5 bases and J 5 bases; nucleotides not matched to a gene: 6. There are 14 residues in the CDR3. CDR3 bases: TGTGCCAGCAGTCCCGGGACAGTAAACAATGAGCAGTTCTTC. This encodes CASSPGTVNNEQFF.

This clonotype was detected many times. V usage is TRBV7-8 and J usage is TRBJ1-1, with D possibly being TRBD1 (5 bases). The V end lost 6 bases, the J end lost 0 bases, and 14 bases lay between the germline ends. Germline V gene data show CDR1 as SGHVS and CDR2 as FQNEAQ. This CDR3 is built from 15 residues. In DNA form, the CDR3 reads TGTGCCAGCAGTTTCGTTGCAGGGCTGAACACTGAAGCTTTCTTT. It specifies CASSFVAGLNTEAFF.

The chain employs TRBV6-6 and TRBJ2-3; D is unresolved. This CDR3 contains 15 residues. In germline, CDR1 is MNHNY, CDR2 SVGAGI (reference sequence). Between the trimmed V and J ends, which lost 6 bases and 0 bases, there was a span of 13 bases. The CDR3 here is CASRIGLTSTDTQYF. Here the CDR3 DNA reads TGTGCCAGCAGGATTGGTTTGACTAGCACAGATACGCAGTATTTT.

The chain couples TRBV7-2 to TRBJ1-5, with 9 bases identical to TRBD1. The CDR3 loop spans 21 amino acids. V was pared by 1 base and J by 0 bases, with 16 bases of the junction left unmatched. Germline V lookup: CDR1 SGHTA, CDR2 FQGNSA. CDR3 coding DNA: TGTGCCAGCAGCTTAGAGTTGAGTTGGACGACAGGGGGAAATAGCAATCAGCCCCAGCATTTT. Its translation: CASSLELSWTTGGNSNQPQHF.